Each of the 26 T cell receptor beta chains below was sequenced from the same sample in a study of blood T cell repertoires in COVID-19. Clones were read by immunoSEQ multiplex PCR, and TCRdb kept only the in-frame ones, dropping some. Here the sample spans around 390,000 clones, just under 90% being singletons. Source material: PBMCs or T cells enriched from blood (not recorded which). The receptors shown here come from a woman in her 50s who had recovered from COVID-19.

This chain's CDR3 is CASSVSGGAVETQYF. The CDR3 bases are TGCGCCAGCAGCGTTAGCGGGGGGGCCGTTGAGACCCAGTACTTC. The rearrangement links TRBV5-1 to TRBJ2-5; the match to TRBD2 covers 11 bases. The CDR3 contains 15 residues. V lost 4 bases and J lost 5; bases outside the gene matches: 7. CDR1 is SGHRS and CDR2 is YFSETQ in the germline V gene. The full variable domain, its missing parts supplied by reference TRBV5-1 and TRBJ2-5, is KAGVTQTPRYLIKTRGQQVTLSCSPISGHRSVSWYQQTPGQGLQFLFEYFSETQRNKGNFPGRFSGRQFSNSRSEMNVSTLELGDSALYLCASSVSGGAVETQYFGPGTRLLVL.

This chain connects TRBV4-2 to TRBJ2-1, with TRBD2 matching 16 bases. CDR3 length: 20 amino acids. Germline lookup yields CDR1 LGHNA and CDR2 YNFKEQ. The trim removed 1 base at V and 6 bases at J, leaving 12 bases unmatched. DNA for the CDR3: TGTGCCAGCAGCCAAGGATCCGGGACTAGCGGGGGGGCTCCCACCAATGAGCAGTTCTTC. As protein: CASSQGSGTSGGAPTNEQFF.

The CDR3 region has the DNA TGTGCCAGCAGTGAAATTCTCCAGGGCCCCATAATTTCTTCACCCCTCCACTTT. It encodes CASSEILQGPIISSPLHF. This chain connects TRBV2 to TRBJ1-6; D possibly corresponds to TRBD1 (5 bases). CDR3 length: 18 residues. Trimming shortened V by 2 bases and J by 9 bases, and 23 bases separated the two germline ends. Germline-derived CDR1 and CDR2 are SNHLY and FYNNEI.

J is TRBJ2-5 and V is TRBV1; the DNA was not used to check the table's D call, TRBD2. TRBV1 corresponds to a pseudogene. There are 19 residues in the CDR3. CDR3 sequence: CTSSLRSGLAGTYQETQYF. As DNA, the CDR3 is TGCACCAGCAGCCTAAGATCAGGACTAGCGGGGACTTACCAAGAGACCCAGTACTTC.

This clone appeared a single time. V gene TRBV5-8 combines with J gene TRBJ2-3; D unresolved. The V end lost 3 bases, the J end lost 2 bases, and 19 bases lay between the germline ends. Germline-derived CDR1 and CDR2 are SGHTS and YDEGEE. This CDR3 has 17 amino acids. The CDR3 spells CASSSSPSWQITDTQYF. CDR3 sequence (DNA): TGTGCCAGCAGCTCCTCCCCGTCATGGCAGATCACAGATACGCAGTATTTT.

V usage is TRBV12-3 or TRBV12-4 and J usage is TRBJ2-5; possibly TRBD1 for D (6 bases). This CDR3 region has 13 residues. V dropped 5 bases and J dropped 5 bases, with 12 bases sitting between them. CDR3 sequence reads: CASSNGQRETQYF. The CDR3, as DNA: TGTGCCAGCAGTAACGGACAGAGGGAGACCCAGTACTTC.

The rearrangement uses TRBV3-1 (or the pseudogene TRBV3-2) and TRBJ1-1; no clear D. Germline CDR1 and CDR2: LGHDT and YNNKEL (reference sequence). Trimming removed 1 base from V and 1 base from J, with 7 bases in between. The CDR3 sequence is 14 residues long. CDR3 amino acids: CASSQAAGNTEAFF. The CDR3 region has the DNA TGTGCCAGCAGCCAAGCTGCGGGGAACACTGAAGCTTTCTTT.

The chain combines TRBV2 with TRBJ2-1, with TRBD2 as a possible D gene (7 bases). Germline V lookup: CDR1 SNHLY, CDR2 FYNNEI. Deletions cut 8 bases from V and 9 bases from J, with 14 bases between. The CDR3 covers 12 residues. CDR3 loop: CASGGAPGEQFF. DNA for the CDR3: TGTGCCAGCGGGGGGGCCCCGGGTGAGCAGTTCTTC.

This chain uses TRBV6-6 with TRBJ2-7; TRBD1 is a possible D gene (8 bases). Trimming took off 6 bases at V and 2 bases at J, with 14 bases between the two ends. Germline V gene lookup returns CDR1 MNHNY and CDR2 SVGAGI (reference sequence). This CDR3 is 14 amino acids long. The CDR3 nucleotides read TGTGCCAGCAGGGGAGGGGACAGGACCTACGAGCAGTACTTC. Protein: CASRGGDRTYEQYF.

The chain couples TRBV29-1 to TRBJ1-1, with no clear D. The V gene's germline CDR1 is SQVTM and CDR2 ANQGSEA. This CDR3 comprises 18 residues. Deletions cut 7 bases from V and 5 bases from J, with 32 bases between. The CDR3 spells CSALGRVGDMALGTEAFF. The CDR3 DNA is TGCAGCGCCCTCGGGAGAGTTGGGGATATGGCCCTGGGGACTGAAGCTTTCTTT.

CDR3 amino acids: CASSLAPDRGNEQFF. CDR3 coding DNA: TGCGCCAGCAGCTTGGCCCCCGACAGGGGCAATGAGCAGTTCTTC. The genes are TRBV5-1 and TRBJ2-1; 8 nucleotides align to TRBD1. The CDR3 has 15 amino acids. CDR1 SGHRS and CDR2 YFSETQ come from the germline V gene. V trimming: 0 bases; J trimming: 6 bases; junction bases outside the gene matches: 5.

V is TRBV19 and J is TRBJ2-3; no clear D. Germline V CDR1 and CDR2: LNHDA, SQIVND (reference sequence). The CDR3 spans 13 residues. The V and J ends lost 6 bases and 2 bases respectively, with 9 bases between them. In nucleotides, the CDR3 is TGTGCCAGTAGCGACACGGACACAGATACGCAGTATTTT. It specifies CASSDTDTDTQYF.

The chain couples TRBV24-1 to TRBJ2-7; the match to TRBD1 covers 9 bases. The CDR3 has 16 residues. V lost 3 bases and J lost 5; bases outside the gene matches: 10. CDR1 is KGHDR and CDR2 is SFDVKD in the germline V gene. The CDR3 sequence is CATSDAAGTGYDEQYF. In nucleotides, the CDR3 is TGTGCCACCAGTGATGCCGCCGGGACAGGGTATGACGAGCAGTACTTC.

This chain uses TRBV6-5 with TRBJ2-7, with a possible D match to TRBD1 (6 bases). V was clipped by 8 bases and J by 4 bases, with 15 bases between them. Germline V gene lookup returns CDR1 MNHEY and CDR2 SVGAGI. The CDR3 is 13 amino acids. CDR3 nucleotides: TGTGCCAGCTCTGGACAGTTAGTTTACGAGCAGTACTTC. It yields the protein CASSGQLVYEQYF.

The chain links TRBV12-3 or TRBV12-4 to TRBJ1-5, with D possibly TRBD1 on 5 matching bases. V lost 5 bases, J lost 9 bases, and 11 bases lay in between. CDR3 size: 12 residues. The CDR3: CASSPGTLPQHF. DNA for the CDR3: TGTGCCAGCAGTCCTGGGACTCTGCCCCAGCATTTT.

A remark on this clone: A junction boundary mismatches the germline segment, possibly from a read error. The chain has TRBV6-5 and TRBJ1-2; TRBD1 might be the D (5 bases). This CDR3 spans 10 amino acids. In germline, CDR1 is MNHEY, CDR2 SVGAGI. Written as DNA, the CDR3 is TGCACGACAGAAAACTATGGCTACACCTTC. Protein product: CTTENYGYTF.

V usage is TRBV6-2 or TRBV6-3 and J usage is TRBJ1-5, with D tentatively TRBD1 (5 bases). This CDR3 is built from 14 residues. Deletions cut 5 bases from V and 3 bases from J, with 11 bases between. Germline CDR1 and CDR2: MNHEY and SVGEGT. The CDR3 DNA sequence: TGTGCCAGCAGTAGCCGGGACTACAATCAGCCCCAGCATTTT. As protein: CASSSRDYNQPQHF.

The CDR3 DNA is TGTGCCAGCTCCCGTGGCAGCGAGGTCAGTCAGCCCCAGCATTTT. This sequence encodes CASSRGSEVSQPQHF. The V call is TRBV18, the J call TRBJ1-5, with D unresolved. Trimming shortened V by 6 bases and J by 6 bases, and 18 bases separated the two germline ends. This CDR3 has 15 amino acids. Germline V gene data show CDR1 as KGHSH and CDR2 as LQKENI.

The chain has TRBV27 and TRBJ2-7; 7 bases map to TRBD1. The CDR3 has 15 amino acids. The germline CDR1 and CDR2 sequences are MNHEY and SMNVEV (reference sequence). Losses at the gene ends were 6 bases for V and 3 bases for J; bases not matched to a gene: 11. DNA for the CDR3: TGTGCCAGCAGCCCTAACCGGGACAGCTACTACGAGCAGTACTTC. It codes for CASSPNRDSYYEQYF.

The chain recombines TRBV5-6 with TRBJ2-5; 9 bases align to TRBD1. The CDR3 spans 15 residues. Trimming took 3 bases from V and 5 from J; bases not matched to a gene: 8. CDR1 is SGHDT and CDR2 is YYEEEE in the germline V gene. The CDR3 sequence: CASSSGTGRVETQYF. CDR3 in DNA: TGTGCCAGCAGCTCCGGGACAGGGAGAGTCGAGACCCAGTACTTC.

The chain has TRBV4-1 and TRBJ1-2; D might be TRBD1 (5 bases). Per the germline V gene, CDR1 is MGHRA and CDR2 is YSYEKL. V was trimmed by 4 bases and J by 2 bases, leaving 23 bases between them. The CDR3 extends over 18 amino acids. The CDR3 nucleotides are TGCGCCAGCAGCCCGCAAGTTCAGGGAGGGAACATAAACTATGGCTACACCTTC. Translating gives CASSPQVQGGNINYGYTF.

This chain joins TRBV12-5 and TRBJ2-7; tentatively, D is TRBD1 (6 bases). Germline V lookup: CDR1 LGHNT, CDR2 FRNRAP. CDR3 length equals 14 residues. V gave up 6 bases and J gave up 2 bases, with 14 bases separating them. The CDR3 spells CASGRDTETYEQYF. The CDR3 DNA reads as TGTGCTAGTGGAAGGGACACGGAAACCTACGAGCAGTACTTC.

The chain recombines TRBV7-9 with TRBJ1-3, with D possibly TRBD1 on 5 matching bases. Germline-derived CDR1 and CDR2 are SEHNR and FQNEAQ (reference sequence). Trimming took off 2 bases at V and 3 bases at J, with 11 bases between the two ends. The CDR3 contains 15 residues. This chain's CDR3 is CASSLLGGGGNTIYF. CDR3 nucleotide sequence: TGTGCCAGCAGCTTATTGGGGGGAGGTGGAAACACCATATATTTT.

The rearrangement uses TRBV28 and TRBJ2-5, with TRBD2 identical over 8 bases. Trimming took 2 bases from V and 1 from J; bases not matched to a gene: 9. The CDR3 length is 17 residues. Germline loops: CDR1 MDHEN, CDR2 SYDVKM. DNA of the CDR3: TGTGCCAGCAGTTTAAGGGTGATAGCGGGGACCCAAGAGACCCAGTACTTC. As protein: CASSLRVIAGTQETQYF.

The chain has TRBV2 and TRBJ1-2, with D unresolved. Germline V gene lookup returns CDR1 SNHLY and CDR2 FYNNEI. This CDR3 contains 13 residues. V was clipped by 0 bases and J by 8 bases, with 10 bases between them. CDR3 in DNA: TGTGCCAGCAGTGAAGCCACCGTAAGCGGCTACACCTTC. Translating gives CASSEATVSGYTF. The full variable domain, completed using reference TRBV2 and TRBJ1-2, is EPEVTQTPSHQVTQMGQEVILRCVPISNHLYFYWYRQILGQKVEFLVSFYNNEISEKSEIFDDQFSVERPDGSNFTLKIRSTKLEDSAMYFCASSEATVSGYTFGSGTRLTVV.

This clone has only one observation. The chain is built from TRBV6-5 and TRBJ1-1; 8 nucleotides line up with TRBD1. Losses at the gene ends were 5 bases for V and 2 bases for J; bases not matched to a gene: 7. In germline, CDR1 is MNHEY, CDR2 SVGAGI. The CDR3 extends over 15 amino acids. The CDR3 sequence: CASSKPGQANTEAFF. The CDR3 DNA reads as TGTGCCAGCAGTAAACCGGGACAGGCCAACACTGAAGCTTTCTTT.